These 13 T cell receptor beta chains share one sample of origin, sequenced in a study of immune evolution from preneoplasia to lung adenocarcinoma. Method: immunoSEQ multiplex PCR; TCRdb's copy keeps in-frame clones and lacks some. The sample yields about 9,900 clones, approximately 80% seen once. Sequencing used FFPE lung adenocarcinoma in situ tissue. The receptor source for this set is a person between 65 and 80 years old with lung adenocarcinoma.

The V and J genes are TRBV25-1 and TRBJ1-1; D unresolved. Germline CDR1 is MGHDK and CDR2 is SYGVNS. V lost 4 bases and J 7 bases, leaving 7 bases between the germline ends. The CDR3 sequence is 11 residues long. Written as DNA, the CDR3 is TGTGCCAGCAGTGGGACGGTTGAAGCTTTCTTT. It yields the protein CASSGTVEAFF.

The V and J genes are TRBV4-2 and TRBJ1-6; D is undetermined. With 0 bases removed from V and 7 bases from J, the gap between germline ends came to 7 bases. Germline loops: CDR1 LGHNA, CDR2 YNFKEQ. The CDR3 consists of 14 residues. The CDR3 DNA reads TGTGCCAGCAGCCAAGATACCGAAAATTCACCCCTCCACTTT. Translation gives CASSQDTENSPLHF.

The chain couples TRBV7-9 to TRBJ1-2, with D perhaps matching TRBD1 (5 bases). Looked up from germline, CDR1 is SEHNR and CDR2 is FQNEAQ (reference sequence). The CDR3 spans 15 residues. V lost 5 bases, J lost 6 bases, and 19 bases lay in between. As DNA, the CDR3 is TGTGCCAGCAGCCCCCGGGGCATCCGTGCTGATGGCTACACCTTC. It codes for CASSPRGIRADGYTF.

Comment on this clone: Additional DNA sequences in this sample encode the identical CDR3. The chain employs TRBV7-3 and TRBJ2-3, with no clear D. Trimming removed 0 bases from V and 1 base from J, with 5 bases in between. Germline V gene lookup returns CDR1 SGHTA and CDR2 FQGTGA. This CDR3 is 14 amino acids long. The DNA of the CDR3 is TGTGCCAGCAGCTTAACTGGAGGCACAGATACGCAGTATTTT. Encoded protein: CASSLTGGTDTQYF.

This clone counts as large (0.1 to 1%). The chain joins TRBV19 to TRBJ1-1; D is possibly TRBD1 (5 bases). V gave up 4 bases and J gave up 1 base, with 7 bases separating them. CDR1 LNHDA and CDR2 SQIVND come from the germline V gene (reference sequence). The CDR3 consists of 13 residues. The CDR3 coding sequence is TGTGCCAGTAGTAGGGGACCGAACACTGAAGCTTTCTTT. Residues: CASSRGPNTEAFF.

The chain recombines TRBV6-1 with TRBJ2-7; D is undetermined. The CDR3 totals 12 residues. Trimming stripped 2 bases from V and 7 bases from J, with 9 bases between. In germline, CDR1 is MNHNS, CDR2 SASEGT. In DNA form, the CDR3 reads TGTGCCAGCAGTGAACCATTGGGAGAGCAGTACTTC. Its translation: CASSEPLGEQYF.

The gene calls are TRBV18 and TRBJ2-4; the D gene is possibly TRBD1 (5 bases). The CDR3 has 12 residues. V gave up 3 bases and J gave up 6 bases, with 6 bases separating them. Looked up from germline, CDR1 is KGHSH and CDR2 is LQKENI. The CDR3 DNA follows: TGTGCCAGCTCACCGGGGCGAAACATTCAGTACTTC. Its translation: CASSPGRNIQYF.

The chain recombines TRBV5-4 with TRBJ1-2; 7 positions agree with TRBD1. The CDR3 is 14 amino acids. V shed 3 bases and J 5 bases; nucleotides not matched to a gene: 7. The germline V gene has CDR1 SGHNT and CDR2 YYREEE (reference sequence). The CDR3 nucleotides read TGTGCCAGCAGCTCGCGACAGGGTGCATATGGCTACACCTTC. This encodes CASSSRQGAYGYTF.

This clone came up a few times. The gene calls are TRBV28 and TRBJ1-3; D unresolved. V lost 7 bases, J lost 2 bases, and 12 bases lay in between. The CDR3 has 14 residues. Per the germline V gene, CDR1 is MDHEN and CDR2 is SYDVKM. DNA of the CDR3: TGTGCCAGCACAGGTCGGGGAGCTGGAAACACCATATATTTT. Residues: CASTGRGAGNTIYF.

This clone was detected once. The chain is built from TRBV28 and TRBJ1-5; TRBD1 matches 7 bases. The CDR3 is made up of 14 amino acids. Germline V gene lookup returns CDR1 MDHEN and CDR2 SYDVKM. J gave up 3 bases and V 5 bases, and 4 bases lay outside the gene matches. CDR3 residues: CASSPQGNNQPQHF. The CDR3 DNA follows: TGTGCCAGCAGTCCACAGGGGAACAATCAGCCCCAGCATTTT. Drawing the rest from reference TRBV28 and TRBJ1-5, the complete variable domain is DVKVTQSSRYLVKRTGEKVFLECVQDMDHENMFWYRQDPGLGLRLIYFSYDVKMKEKGDIPEGYSVSREKKERFSLILESASTNQTSMYLCASSPQGNNQPQHFGDGTRLSIL.

J is TRBJ2-3 and V is TRBV11-2; 9 bases align to TRBD2. Germline CDR1 SGHAT, CDR2 FQNNGV. V shed 5 bases, J shed 1 base, and the junction held 10 bases outside the gene matches. The length of the CDR3 is 17 residues. The CDR3 nucleotides are TGTGCCAGCAGCCGGACCCCGACTAGCGGACGCACAGATACGCAGTATTTT. Translated: CASSRTPTSGRTDTQYF.

This clone was seen a single time. This chain uses TRBV2 with TRBJ2-5; D perhaps matches TRBD1 (6 bases). Trimming shortened V by 6 bases and J by 0 bases, and 17 bases separated the two germline ends. Per germline, CDR1 SNHLY and CDR2 FYNNEI. The CDR3 has 16 amino acids. CDR3 protein: CASREQGFQYQETQYF. The CDR3 nucleotides read TGTGCCAGCAGAGAACAGGGATTCCAGTACCAAGAGACCCAGTACTTC.

The chain is built from TRBV4-1 and TRBJ1-2; 7 bases align to TRBD1. The germline CDR1 and CDR2 sequences are MGHRA and YSYEKL. V lost 4 bases and J lost 7; bases outside the gene matches: 9. CDR3 size: 14 residues. In DNA, the CDR3 is TGCGCCAGCAGCCCTTATAGGGACAGTTCTGGCTACACCTTC. It codes for CASSPYRDSSGYTF.